The 20 T cell receptor beta chains below come from one sample, sequenced in a study of T-cell memory formation after mild COVID-19. TCRdb ran MiXCR on the 5' RACE reads and lists one entry per CDR3 protein. The sample has roughly 99,000 distinct CDR3 sequences; roughly 14% are singletons. The sample taken for sequencing was PBMCs or a T cell subset sorted from them (not recorded which). The receptors were gathered from a man aged 18 to 35 who had mild COVID-19 (a few samples of this study predate the infection). Cell type and time point are not known.

The J gene is TRBJ1-2, the V gene TRBV29-1; TRBD1 aligns across 8 bases. Trimming removed 0 bases from V and 4 bases from J; junction bases left unmatched: 4. The CDR3 is made up of 14 amino acids. Per germline, CDR1 SQVTM and CDR2 ANQGSEA. The CDR3 loop is CSVEDNRGTYGYTF. The CDR3 nucleotides read TGCAGCGTTGAAGATAACAGGGGGACCTATGGCTACACCTTC.

This clonotype was seen a few times. The chain combines TRBV24-1 with TRBJ2-3; tentatively, D is TRBD1 (6 bases). Germline V gene lookup returns CDR1 KGHDR and CDR2 SFDVKD. The germline V and J ends were trimmed by 4 bases and 4 bases, with 23 bases remaining between them. CDR3 length: 18 residues. CDR3 amino acids: CATSDQKTGAMSPDTQYF. The CDR3 DNA follows: TGTGCCACCAGTGACCAAAAGACAGGTGCGATGAGCCCAGATACGCAGTATTTT.

J is TRBJ2-5 and V is TRBV4-2; 9 bases map to TRBD1. V lost 4 bases to trimming and J lost 3 bases; unmatched junction nucleotides: 6. This CDR3 has 15 amino acids. Germline CDR1 and CDR2: LGHNA and YNFKEQ. The DNA of the CDR3 is TGTGCCAGCAGCCGGGTGACAGGGGGAAAAGAGACCCAGTACTTC. Translation: CASSRVTGGKETQYF.

This clonotype came up a few times. V usage is TRBV4-1 and J usage is TRBJ2-5, with D perhaps given as TRBD1 or TRBD2 (5 bases each). V lost 2 bases and J 5 bases, leaving 9 bases between the germline ends. The germline V gene encodes CDR1 MGHRA and CDR2 YSYEKL. The CDR3 sequence is 13 residues long. Here the CDR3 DNA reads TGCGCCAGCAGCCAACGGGACGGCGAGACCCAGTACTTC. Translation: CASSQRDGETQYF.

J is TRBJ2-7 and V is TRBV30; D unresolved. The CDR3 extends over 15 amino acids. The germline V gene has CDR1 GTSNPN and CDR2 SVGIG (reference sequence). Trimming removed 4 bases at V and 0 bases at J, with 16 bases between. The CDR3 is CAWTGWQRLSYEQYF. CDR3 DNA: TGTGCCTGGACCGGATGGCAGAGACTCTCCTACGAGCAGTACTTC.

In this sample, this clonotype turned up a few times. The V gene is TRBV9, the J gene TRBJ1-2, with 7 bases aligning to TRBD1. The CDR3 contains 15 residues. V shed 0 bases, J shed 4 bases, and the junction held 6 bases outside the gene matches. Germline CDR1 is SGDLS and CDR2 is YYNGEE. The CDR3 here is CASSVEAGGVYGYTF. The CDR3 bases are TGTGCCAGCAGCGTAGAGGCAGGGGGTGTCTATGGCTACACCTTC.

The chain links TRBV4-3 to TRBJ2-1, with D perhaps TRBD1 (5 bases). Trimming stripped 1 base from V and 4 bases from J, with 14 bases between. The germline V gene has CDR1 LGHNA and CDR2 YSLEER. The CDR3 loop spans 16 amino acids. CDR3 coding DNA: TGCGCCAGCAGCCAAGGGGGCAGTCAACCATACAATGAGCAGTTCTTC. It yields the protein CASSQGGSQPYNEQFF.

The rearrangement links TRBV29-1 to TRBJ1-1, with D uncertain. Trimming pared 1 base from V and 11 bases from J, leaving 14 bases between. The germline V gene has CDR1 SQVTM and CDR2 ANQGSEA. The CDR3 is 12 amino acids. The DNA of the CDR3 is TGCAGCGTTGAAGGCCTCCTATCGGAGGCTTTCTTT. It specifies CSVEGLLSEAFF.

This clonotype was seen a few times. The chain carries TRBV4-1 and TRBJ2-7; D not certain. Germline CDR1 MGHRA, CDR2 YSYEKL. Trimming cost V 4 bases and J 0 bases, with 10 bases left between them. This CDR3 spans 14 amino acids. The CDR3 protein is CASSPSVGSYEQYV. Written as DNA, the CDR3 is TGCGCCAGCAGCCCTTCTGTGGGCTCCTACGAGCAGTACGTC.

The rearrangement uses TRBV28 and TRBJ2-2; TRBD1 agrees at 7 bases. This CDR3 is built from 13 residues. Germline V gene lookup returns CDR1 MDHEN and CDR2 SYDVKM. The V and J ends lost 7 bases and 5 bases, in that order; junction bases with no gene match: 4. CDR3 in amino acids: CASKHRGTGELFF. DNA for the CDR3: TGTGCCAGCAAACACAGGGGTACCGGGGAGCTGTTTTTT.

This clonotype was detected many times. The V gene is TRBV5-6, the J gene TRBJ2-7; D may be TRBD1 (6 bases). The CDR3 has 16 amino acids. Per germline, CDR1 SGHDT and CDR2 YYEEEE. The V gene lost 2 bases and the J gene lost 1 base, with 16 bases spanning the gap. DNA of the CDR3: TGTGCCAGCAGCTTAGGGCAGGGGACGGGGTCCTACGAGCAGTACTTC. This sequence encodes CASSLGQGTGSYEQYF.

This chain's CDR3 is CASSRRRSGGNEQFF. CDR3 coding DNA: TGTGCCAGCAGCCGCCGGCGCAGCGGGGGCAATGAGCAGTTCTTC. The chain couples TRBV3-1 to TRBJ2-1, with 8 nucleotides matching TRBD2. V was clipped by 4 bases and J by 6 bases; unmatched bases: 8. The CDR3 runs to 15 residues. Germline V gene sequence: CDR1 LGHDT, CDR2 YNNKEL (reference sequence).

Ten or more counts support this clonotype. The gene calls are TRBV7-2 and TRBJ2-3, with TRBD2 matching 9 bases. V was pared by 4 bases and J by 6 bases, with 11 bases of the junction left unmatched. The germline V gene encodes CDR1 SGHTA and CDR2 FQGNSA. This CDR3 has 16 residues. The CDR3 here is CASSSFAGGAGDTQYF. In DNA form, the CDR3 reads TGTGCCAGCAGCTCTTTCGCGGGGGGGGCCGGTGATACGCAGTATTTT.

The chain carries TRBV4-1 and TRBJ1-2; 12 nucleotides match TRBD1. The CDR3 runs 15 residues. Losses at the gene ends were 6 bases for V and 9 bases for J; bases not matched to a gene: 11. Germline CDR1 is MGHRA and CDR2 is YSYEKL. The CDR3 bases are TGCGCCAGCAGAACACCGGGACAGGGGGCGGCGAGCTACACCTTC. It is translated as CASRTPGQGAASYTF.

The V and J genes are TRBV20-1 and TRBJ1-5; 7 bases agree with TRBD1. CDR1 and CDR2 from the germline V gene are DFQATT and SNEGSKA (reference sequence). Germline trimming cut 2 bases from V and 6 bases from J; bases unmatched to any gene: 7. The CDR3 length is 14 residues. The CDR3 DNA follows: TGCAGTGCTAGATCGACAGGGATAAGTCAGCCCCAGCATTTT. This encodes CSARSTGISQPQHF.

The genes are TRBV10-1 and TRBJ2-2; possible D gene TRBD1, 5 bases. This CDR3 has 14 amino acids. Germline CDR1 reads WNHNN; CDR2 reads SYGVQD (reference sequence). The V and J ends lost 0 bases and 7 bases respectively, with 9 bases between them. The CDR3 nucleotides read TGCGCCAGCAGTGAGTCTGGGGCCGGCGGGGAGCTGTTTTTT. It yields the protein CASSESGAGGELFF.

This clonotype was observed many times. The V and J genes are TRBV29-1 and TRBJ2-7; D possibly corresponds to TRBD1 (6 bases). CDR3 length: 13 amino acids. V shed 7 bases and J shed 6 bases, with 19 bases lying between them. Per the germline V gene, CDR1 is SQVTM and CDR2 is ANQGSEA. Written as DNA, the CDR3 is TGCAGCGCAGACTTACAGGGTGCAGGCGAGCAGTACTTC. It specifies CSADLQGAGEQYF.

The chain carries TRBV7-6 and TRBJ2-5; D unresolved. Per the germline V gene, CDR1 is SGHVS and CDR2 is FNYEAQ. Between the trimmed V and J ends, which lost 1 base and 0 bases, there was a span of 12 bases. The CDR3 runs 16 residues. For the CDR3, the DNA is TGTGCCAGCAGCTTAGACGGTGGCGGAAACCAAGAGACCCAGTACTTC. Its translation: CASSLDGGGNQETQYF.

In this sample, this clonotype turned up a few times. This rearrangement joins TRBV4-2 to TRBJ1-2; D possibly corresponds to TRBD1 (6 bases). CDR1 is LGHNA and CDR2 is YNFKEQ in the germline V gene. The CDR3 has 15 amino acids. Trimming removed 0 bases from V and 5 bases from J, with 13 bases in between. The CDR3: CASSQERGAVYGYTF. Here the CDR3 DNA reads TGTGCCAGCAGCCAAGAGAGGGGGGCGGTTTATGGCTACACCTTC.

This clonotype was detected a few times. V is TRBV19 and J is TRBJ1-1; unclear D gene. Germline V gene lookup returns CDR1 LNHDA and CDR2 SQIVND (reference sequence). Trimming stripped 5 bases from V and 0 bases from J, with 13 bases between. The CDR3 sequence is 15 residues long. CDR3 protein: CASSPEDGLNTEAFF. CDR3 coding DNA: TGTGCCAGTAGTCCAGAGGACGGACTGAACACTGAAGCTTTCTTT.